Listed here are 4 T cell receptor beta chains from one sample, sequenced in a study of blood T cell repertoires in COVID-19. Assay: immunoSEQ multiplex PCR; the TCRdb copy retains only in-frame clones and omits some. Of about 310,000 clones in the sample, around 90% are singletons; the top ten hold under 1.1%. What was sequenced was peripheral blood. The source of these receptors is a woman aged 40 to 55 with COVID-19, enrolled during active disease.

The chain uses TRBV4-3 and TRBJ2-2; possibly TRBD2 for D (7 bases). The CDR3 length is 21 residues. With 1 base removed from V and 7 bases from J, the gap between germline ends came to 31 bases. Germline V gene sequence: CDR1 LGHNA, CDR2 YSLEER. The CDR3 loop reads CASSQGLPGHLSAGVNGELFF. Written as DNA, the CDR3 is TGCGCCAGCAGCCAAGGGCTTCCGGGACATCTTTCTGCGGGAGTTAACGGGGAGCTGTTTTTT.

CDR3 amino acids: CASSSQGASYEQYF. CDR3 DNA sequence: TGTGCCAGCAGCTCACAGGGGGCGAGCTACGAGCAGTACTTC. V usage is TRBV7-2 and J usage is TRBJ2-7; TRBD1 aligns across 9 bases. With 4 bases clipped from V and 3 bases from J, the junction kept 4 bases outside the gene matches. In germline, CDR1 is SGHTA, CDR2 FQGNSA. The length of the CDR3 is 14 residues. Based on the CDR3 plus reference TRBV7-2 and TRBJ2-7, the full variable domain is GAGVSQSPSNKVTEKGKDVELRCDPISGHTALYWYRQSLGQGLEFLIYFQGNSAPDKSGLPSDRFSAERTGGSVSTLTIQRTQQEDSAVYLCASSSQGASYEQYFGPGTRLTVT.

The rearrangement links TRBV4-3 to TRBJ1-2; 7 bases align to TRBD1. With 3 bases clipped from V and 0 bases from J, the junction kept 10 bases outside the gene matches. This CDR3 contains 17 residues. Germline V gene data show CDR1 as LGHNA and CDR2 as YSLEER. Written as DNA, the CDR3 is TGCGCCAGCAGCCAGGCCCCCGGACAGGCGGCTAACTATGGCTACACCTTC. Translated: CASSQAPGQAANYGYTF.

J is TRBJ2-7 and V is TRBV4-3, with 7 nucleotides matching TRBD1. CDR1 and CDR2 (germline): LGHNA, YSLEER. The V gene end was trimmed by 3 bases and the J gene end by 1 base; junction bases not matched to a gene: 12. This CDR3 region has 17 residues. The CDR3 loop is CASSQTRQGDYSYEQYF. The DNA of the CDR3 is TGCGCCAGCAGCCAGACTCGACAGGGAGATTATTCCTACGAGCAGTACTTC.